This TCR beta chain was captured in a study of blood T cell repertoires in COVID-19. The CDR3 length is 18 residues. V lost 6 bases to trimming and J lost 0 bases; unmatched junction nucleotides: 8. Looked up from germline, CDR1 is LNHDA and CDR2 is SQIVND (reference sequence). Per the original methods: Estimation of nucleated cell counts relied on the amplification of reference gene primers. The protocol was immunoSEQ multiplex PCR, while the TCRdb copy is restricted to in-frame clones and leaves out a portion. V, J and clone size are those of that table, while D and trimming were read from the DNA. The sample contains around 200,000 clones, roughly nine tenths of which appear only once.

The sample taken for sequencing was PBMCs or T cells enriched from blood (not recorded which). The chain couples TRBV19 to TRBJ2-6, with 10 positions matching TRBD1. The sequence was collected from a woman in her thirties who had recovered from COVID-19. The CDR3 DNA reads TGTGCCAGTAGGCTCCCCGGGACAGGGGTCTCTGGGGCCAACGTCCTGACTTTC. Amino acid sequence: CASRLPGTGVSGANVLTF.